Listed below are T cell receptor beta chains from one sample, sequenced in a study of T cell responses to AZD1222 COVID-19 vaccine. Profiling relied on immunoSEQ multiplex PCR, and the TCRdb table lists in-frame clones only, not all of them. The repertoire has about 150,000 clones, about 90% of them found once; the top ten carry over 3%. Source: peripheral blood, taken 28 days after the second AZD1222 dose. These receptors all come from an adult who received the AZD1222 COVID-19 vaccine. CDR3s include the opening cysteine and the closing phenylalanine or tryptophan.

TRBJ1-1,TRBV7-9,CASSLPASRDTEAFF
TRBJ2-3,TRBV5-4,CASSLGGLAGESDTQYF
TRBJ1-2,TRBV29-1,CSVPAQPSNLNYGYTF
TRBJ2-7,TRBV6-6,CASRENGLAGAEQYF
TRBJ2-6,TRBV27,CASSSVTTPGELPGANVLTF
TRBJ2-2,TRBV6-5,CASRRGTPTAGLFF
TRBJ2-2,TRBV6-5,CASKIRTGGNGELFF
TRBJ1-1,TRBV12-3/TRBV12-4,CASSATPSGAFF
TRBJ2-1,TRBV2,CASRGGTSGDNEQFF
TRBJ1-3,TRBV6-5,CASTTPGVTGNTIYF
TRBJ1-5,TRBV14,CASSQGRNNQPQHF
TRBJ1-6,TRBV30,CAWGKENSPLHF
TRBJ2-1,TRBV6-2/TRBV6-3,CASSSPRGGTSGSDEQFF
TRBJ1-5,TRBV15,CATSRDNEYSNQPQHF
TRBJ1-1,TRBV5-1,CASAKRDTNTEAFF
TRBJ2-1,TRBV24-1,CATSDPAAGGHNEQFF
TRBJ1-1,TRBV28,CASSLGRSNTEAFF
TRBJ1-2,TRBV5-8,CASSLLLTNYGYTF
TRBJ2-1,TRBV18,CASSLDPGDEQFF
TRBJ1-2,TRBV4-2,CASSQGGAGHWYGYTF
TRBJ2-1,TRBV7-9,CASSSLPLTSGGYNEQFF
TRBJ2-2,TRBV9,CASSTETPGLAGGTPTGELFF
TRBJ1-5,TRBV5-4,CASSLGVGRNQPQHF
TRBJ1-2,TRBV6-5,CATRPPRTTGDGYTF
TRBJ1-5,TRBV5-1,CASSLVVSGQDHQPQHF
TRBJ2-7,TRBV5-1,CASSWGDRGYEQYF
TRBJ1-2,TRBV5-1,CASSLAAGAGGYTF
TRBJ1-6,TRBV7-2,CASSLGGDGTTYYNSPLHF
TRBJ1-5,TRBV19,CASSMGDQPQHF
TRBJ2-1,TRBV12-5,CASGLVIGVTVDEQFF
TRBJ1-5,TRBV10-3,CAISEPGLEPQHF
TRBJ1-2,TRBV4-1,CASSPLEAGGHHGYTF
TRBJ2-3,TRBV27,CASSFGGYGTDTQYF
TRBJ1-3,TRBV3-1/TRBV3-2,CASSQDSGVGAGNTIYF
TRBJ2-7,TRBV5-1,CASSLAGSLGQGTYEQYF
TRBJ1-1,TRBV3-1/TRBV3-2,CARGRGYTEAFF
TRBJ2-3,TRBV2,CASRAGTSFSDTQYF
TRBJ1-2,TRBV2,CASRRFEGLHLGYTF
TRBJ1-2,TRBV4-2,CASSQDQVLGVGYTF
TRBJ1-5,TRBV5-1,CASSLDSNQPQHF
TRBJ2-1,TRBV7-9,CASSPYYNEQFF
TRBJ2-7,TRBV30,CAWSVTERYEQYF
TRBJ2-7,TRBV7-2,CASSFGTSGTKGYEQYF
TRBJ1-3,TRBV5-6,CASKHRGNTGNTIYF
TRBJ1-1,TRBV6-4,CASSEQEGADEAFF
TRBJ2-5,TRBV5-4,CASSLEWGQETQYF
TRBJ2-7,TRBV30,CAWTTGWGNEQYF
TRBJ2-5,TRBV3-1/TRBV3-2,CASSQTGDETQYF
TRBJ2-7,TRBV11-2,CASSGIGTVSYEQYF
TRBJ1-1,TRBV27,CASSWGQGQWNTEAFF
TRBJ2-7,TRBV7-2,CASSWDRVEFSYEQYF
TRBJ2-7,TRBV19,CATGQGRGAYEQYF